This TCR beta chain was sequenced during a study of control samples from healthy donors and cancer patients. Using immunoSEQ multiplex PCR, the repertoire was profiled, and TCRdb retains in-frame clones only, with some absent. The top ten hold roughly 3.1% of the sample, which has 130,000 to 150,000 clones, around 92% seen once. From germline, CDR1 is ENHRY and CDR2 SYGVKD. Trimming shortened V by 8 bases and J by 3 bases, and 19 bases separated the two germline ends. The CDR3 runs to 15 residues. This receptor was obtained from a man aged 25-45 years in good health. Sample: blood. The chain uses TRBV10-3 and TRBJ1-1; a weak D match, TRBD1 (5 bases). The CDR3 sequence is CAIGAGNEVDTEAFF. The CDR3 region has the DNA TGTGCCATCGGGGCAGGGAACGAGGTGGACACTGAAGCTTTCTTT.